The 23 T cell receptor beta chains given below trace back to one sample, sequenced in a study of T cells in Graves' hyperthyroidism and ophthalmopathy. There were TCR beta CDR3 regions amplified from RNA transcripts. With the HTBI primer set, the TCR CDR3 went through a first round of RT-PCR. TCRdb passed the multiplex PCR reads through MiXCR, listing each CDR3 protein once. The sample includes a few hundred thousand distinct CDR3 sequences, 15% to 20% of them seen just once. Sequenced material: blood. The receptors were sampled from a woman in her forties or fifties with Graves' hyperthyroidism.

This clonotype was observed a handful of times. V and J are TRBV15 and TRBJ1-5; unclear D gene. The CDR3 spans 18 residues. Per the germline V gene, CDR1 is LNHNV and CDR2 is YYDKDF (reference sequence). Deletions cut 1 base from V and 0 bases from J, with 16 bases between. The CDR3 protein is CATSRGFWQDPSNQPQHF. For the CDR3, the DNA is TGTGCCACCAGCAGAGGTTTTTGGCAGGACCCTAGCAATCAGCCCCAGCATTTT.

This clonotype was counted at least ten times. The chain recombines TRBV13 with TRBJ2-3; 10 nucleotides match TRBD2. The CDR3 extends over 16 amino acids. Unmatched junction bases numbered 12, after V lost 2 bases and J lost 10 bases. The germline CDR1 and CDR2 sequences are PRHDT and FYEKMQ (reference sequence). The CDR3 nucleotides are TGTGCCAGCAGCTTACTTAGCGGGGGGCGCCTGACAGCGCAGTATTTT. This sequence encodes CASSLLSGGRLTAQYF. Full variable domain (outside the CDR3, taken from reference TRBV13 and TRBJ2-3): AAGVIQSPRHLIKEKRETATLKCYPIPRHDTVYWYQQGPGQDPQFLISFYEKMQSDKGSIPDRFSAQQFSDYHSELNMSSLELGDSALYFCASSLLSGGRLTAQYFGPGTRLTVL.

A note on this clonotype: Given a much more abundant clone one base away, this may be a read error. The CDR3 spells CTSSLNRDNSPLHF. The CDR3 DNA reads as TGTACCAGCAGCTTAAACCGGGACAATTCACCCCTCCACTTT. The chain is built from TRBV7-8 and TRBJ1-6; D possibly corresponds to TRBD1 (5 bases). Germline V gene sequence: CDR1 SGHVS, CDR2 FQNEAQ. This CDR3 has 14 residues.

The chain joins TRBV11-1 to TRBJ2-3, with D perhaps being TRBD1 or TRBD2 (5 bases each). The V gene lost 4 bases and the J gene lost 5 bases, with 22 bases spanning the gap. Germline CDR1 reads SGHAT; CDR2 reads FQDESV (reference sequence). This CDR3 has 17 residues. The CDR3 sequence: CASSSTPSRDLQDTQYF. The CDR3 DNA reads TGTGCCAGCAGCTCAACGCCGAGCAGGGACCTACAAGATACGCAGTATTTT.

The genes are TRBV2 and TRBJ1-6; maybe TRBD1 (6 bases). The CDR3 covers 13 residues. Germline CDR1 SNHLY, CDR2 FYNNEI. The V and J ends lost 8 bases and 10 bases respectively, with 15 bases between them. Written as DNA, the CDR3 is TGTGCCAGCTCGGGGGCGCGAAACTCACCCCTCCACTTT. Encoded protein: CASSGARNSPLHF.

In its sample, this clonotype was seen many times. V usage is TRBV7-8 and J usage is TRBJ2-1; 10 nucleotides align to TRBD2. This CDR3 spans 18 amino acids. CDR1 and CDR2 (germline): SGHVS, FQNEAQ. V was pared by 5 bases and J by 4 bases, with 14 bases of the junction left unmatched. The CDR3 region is CASSPKAGGPYLYNEQFF. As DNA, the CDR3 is TGTGCCAGCAGCCCTAAAGCGGGGGGGCCTTATCTTTACAATGAGCAGTTCTTC.

The CDR3 coding sequence is TGTGCCAGCAGTTTGACCGGGAGATTAACTGAAGCTTTCTTT. Translating gives CASSLTGRLTEAFF. The chain carries TRBV27 and TRBJ1-1; no definite D call. This CDR3 is built from 14 residues. Germline V gene lookup returns CDR1 MNHEY and CDR2 SMNVEV (reference sequence). V was trimmed by 3 bases and J by 5 bases, leaving 13 bases between them.

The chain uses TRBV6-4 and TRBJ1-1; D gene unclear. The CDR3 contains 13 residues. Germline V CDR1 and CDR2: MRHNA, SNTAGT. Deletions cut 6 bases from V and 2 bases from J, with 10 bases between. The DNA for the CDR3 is TGTGCCAGCAGACCTGACACCAACACTGAAGCTTTCTTT. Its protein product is CASRPDTNTEAFF.

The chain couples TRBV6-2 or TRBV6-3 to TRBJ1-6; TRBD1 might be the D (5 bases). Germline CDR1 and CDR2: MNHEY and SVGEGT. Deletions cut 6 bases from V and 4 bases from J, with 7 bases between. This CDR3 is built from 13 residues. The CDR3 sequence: CASSRDYNSPLHF. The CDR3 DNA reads TGTGCCAGCAGCAGGGATTATAATTCACCCCTCCACTTT.

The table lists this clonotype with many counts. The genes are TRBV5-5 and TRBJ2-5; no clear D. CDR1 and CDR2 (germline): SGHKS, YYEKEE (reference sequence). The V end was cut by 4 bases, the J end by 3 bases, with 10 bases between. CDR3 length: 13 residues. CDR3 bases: TGTGCCAGCAGCCACTTGGAGAAAGAGACCCAGTACTTC. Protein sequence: CASSHLEKETQYF.

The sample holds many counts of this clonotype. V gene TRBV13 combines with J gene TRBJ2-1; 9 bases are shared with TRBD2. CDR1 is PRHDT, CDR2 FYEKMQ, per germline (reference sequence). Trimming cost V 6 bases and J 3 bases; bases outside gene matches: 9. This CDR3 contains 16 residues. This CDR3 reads CASRHIAGAVYNEQFF. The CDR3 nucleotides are TGTGCCAGCAGACACATAGCGGGGGCAGTCTACAATGAGCAGTTCTTC.

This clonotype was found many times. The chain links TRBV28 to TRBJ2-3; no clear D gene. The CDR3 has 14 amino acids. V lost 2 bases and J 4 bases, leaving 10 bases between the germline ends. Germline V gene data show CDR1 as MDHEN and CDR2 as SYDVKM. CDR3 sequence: CASSLRSISDTQYF. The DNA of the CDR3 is TGTGCCAGCAGTTTACGTAGCATATCAGATACGCAGTATTTT.

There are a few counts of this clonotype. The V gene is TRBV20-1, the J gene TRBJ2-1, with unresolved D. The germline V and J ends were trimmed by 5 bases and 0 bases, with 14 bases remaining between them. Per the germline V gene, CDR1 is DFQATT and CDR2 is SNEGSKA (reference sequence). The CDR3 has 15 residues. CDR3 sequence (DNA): TGCAGTGCTGGGCCTAGTGGAAGCTCCTACAATGAGCAGTTCTTC. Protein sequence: CSAGPSGSSYNEQFF.

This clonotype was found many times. CDR3: CASNAPTRGLAGGEQFF. Here the CDR3 DNA reads TGTGCCAGCAACGCTCCAACGCGGGGACTAGCGGGGGGTGAGCAGTTCTTC. J is TRBJ2-1 and V is TRBV11-1; 15 nucleotides line up with TRBD2. CDR3 size: 17 residues. Germline assignment: CDR1 SGHAT and CDR2 FQDESV (reference sequence). J was trimmed by 9 bases and V by 7 bases; bases with no gene match: 13.

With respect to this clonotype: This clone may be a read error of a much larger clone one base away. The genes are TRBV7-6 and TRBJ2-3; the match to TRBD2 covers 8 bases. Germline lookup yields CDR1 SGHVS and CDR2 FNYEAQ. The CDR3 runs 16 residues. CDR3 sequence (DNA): TGTGCCAGCAGATTAGCGCCGGCGGGAGGCTCAGATACGCAGTATTTT. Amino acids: CASRLAPAGGSDTQYF.

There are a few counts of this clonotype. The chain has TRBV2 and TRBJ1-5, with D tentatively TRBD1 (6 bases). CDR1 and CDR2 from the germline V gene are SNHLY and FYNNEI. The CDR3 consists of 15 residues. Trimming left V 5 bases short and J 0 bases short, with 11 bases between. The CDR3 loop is CASSSTGASNQPQHF. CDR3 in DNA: TGTGCCAGCAGTTCGACAGGCGCTAGCAATCAGCCCCAGCATTTT.

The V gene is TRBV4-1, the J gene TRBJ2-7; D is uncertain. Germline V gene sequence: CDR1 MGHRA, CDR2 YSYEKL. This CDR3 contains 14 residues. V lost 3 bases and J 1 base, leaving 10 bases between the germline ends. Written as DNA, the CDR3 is TGCGCCAGCAGCCACCAGGAAGGGTCCTACGAGCAGTACTTC. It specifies CASSHQEGSYEQYF.

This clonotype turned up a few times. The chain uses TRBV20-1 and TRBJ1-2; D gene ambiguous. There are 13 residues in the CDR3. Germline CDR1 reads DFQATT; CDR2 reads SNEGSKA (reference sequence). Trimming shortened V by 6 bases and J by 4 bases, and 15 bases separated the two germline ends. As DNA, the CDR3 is TGCAGTGCAGCAACCGGGAGGATCTATGGCTACACCTTC. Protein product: CSAATGRIYGYTF.

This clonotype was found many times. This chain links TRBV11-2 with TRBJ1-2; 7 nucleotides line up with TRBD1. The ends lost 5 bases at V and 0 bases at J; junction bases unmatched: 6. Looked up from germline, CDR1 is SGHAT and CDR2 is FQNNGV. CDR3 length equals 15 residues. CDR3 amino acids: CASSTGTVTNYGYTF. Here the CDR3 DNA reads TGTGCCAGCAGCACCGGGACAGTTACTAACTATGGCTACACCTTC.

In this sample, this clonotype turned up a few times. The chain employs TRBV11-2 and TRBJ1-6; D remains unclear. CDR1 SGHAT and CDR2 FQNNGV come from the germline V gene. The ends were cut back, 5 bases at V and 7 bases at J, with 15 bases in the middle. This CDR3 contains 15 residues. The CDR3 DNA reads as TGTGCCAGCAGCCAAGGTTATCCGGGAAATTCACCCCTCCACTTT. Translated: CASSQGYPGNSPLHF.

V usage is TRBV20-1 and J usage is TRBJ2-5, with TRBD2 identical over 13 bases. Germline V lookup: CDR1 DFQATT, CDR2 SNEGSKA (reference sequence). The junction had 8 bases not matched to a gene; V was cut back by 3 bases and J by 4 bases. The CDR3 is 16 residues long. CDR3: CSASEGLAGATETQYF. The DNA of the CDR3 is TGCAGTGCTAGTGAAGGACTAGCGGGAGCAACAGAGACCCAGTACTTC.

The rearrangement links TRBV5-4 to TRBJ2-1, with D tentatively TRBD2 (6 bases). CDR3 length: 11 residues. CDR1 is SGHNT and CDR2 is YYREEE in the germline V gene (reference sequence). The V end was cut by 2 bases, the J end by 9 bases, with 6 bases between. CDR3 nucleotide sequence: TGTGCCAGCAGCTTCGGGGGTGAGCAGTTCTTC. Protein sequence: CASSFGGEQFF.

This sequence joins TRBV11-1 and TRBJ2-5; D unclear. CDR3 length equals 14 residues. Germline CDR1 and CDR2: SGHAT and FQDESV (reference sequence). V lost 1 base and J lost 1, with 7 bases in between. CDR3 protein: CASSLEAIQETQYF. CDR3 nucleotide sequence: TGTGCCAGCAGCTTAGAGGCTATCCAAGAGACCCAGTACTTC.